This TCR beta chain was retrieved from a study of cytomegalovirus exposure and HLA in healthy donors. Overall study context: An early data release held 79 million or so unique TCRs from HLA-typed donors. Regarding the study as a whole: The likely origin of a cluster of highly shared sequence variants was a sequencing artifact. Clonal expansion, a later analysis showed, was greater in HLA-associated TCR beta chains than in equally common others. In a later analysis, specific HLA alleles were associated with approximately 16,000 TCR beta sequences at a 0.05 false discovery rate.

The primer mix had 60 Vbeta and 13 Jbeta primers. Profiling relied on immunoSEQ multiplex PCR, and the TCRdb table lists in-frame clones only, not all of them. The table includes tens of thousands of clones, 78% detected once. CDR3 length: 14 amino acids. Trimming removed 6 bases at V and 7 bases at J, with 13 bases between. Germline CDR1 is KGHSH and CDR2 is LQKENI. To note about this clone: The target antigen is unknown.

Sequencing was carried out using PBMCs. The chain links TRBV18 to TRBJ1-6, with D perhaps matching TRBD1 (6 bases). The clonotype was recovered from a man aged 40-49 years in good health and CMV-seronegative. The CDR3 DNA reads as TGTGCCAGCTCCCCCGGACAGACGAATTCACCCCTCCACTTT. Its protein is CASSPGQTNSPLHF.